This T cell receptor beta chain was obtained from a study of technical replicates of blood from several donors. CDR1 is SGHVS, CDR2 FNYEAQ, per germline. The CDR3 has 17 amino acids. Losses at the gene ends were 5 bases for V and 2 bases for J; bases not matched to a gene: 8. The repertoire was sequenced with immunoSEQ multiplex PCR; TCRdb's copy has only in-frame clones and lacks some. The table includes 75,000 to 100,000 clones, approximately 94% detected once. Sequencing used T cells isolated from PBMCs. The source is a human donor in good health. The chain uses TRBV7-6 and TRBJ2-7, with TRBD2 matching over 14 bases. CDR3: CASSLGLAGGGTYEQYF. CDR3 bases: TGTGCCAGCAGCCTAGGACTAGCGGGAGGCGGGACCTACGAGCAGTACTTC. Based on the CDR3 plus reference TRBV7-6 and TRBJ2-7, the full variable domain is GAGVSQSPRYKVTKRGQDVALRCDPISGHVSLYWYRQALGQGPEFLTYFNYEAQQDKSGLPNDRFSAERPEGSISTLTIQRTEQRDSAMYRCASSLGLAGGGTYEQYFGPGTRLTVT.